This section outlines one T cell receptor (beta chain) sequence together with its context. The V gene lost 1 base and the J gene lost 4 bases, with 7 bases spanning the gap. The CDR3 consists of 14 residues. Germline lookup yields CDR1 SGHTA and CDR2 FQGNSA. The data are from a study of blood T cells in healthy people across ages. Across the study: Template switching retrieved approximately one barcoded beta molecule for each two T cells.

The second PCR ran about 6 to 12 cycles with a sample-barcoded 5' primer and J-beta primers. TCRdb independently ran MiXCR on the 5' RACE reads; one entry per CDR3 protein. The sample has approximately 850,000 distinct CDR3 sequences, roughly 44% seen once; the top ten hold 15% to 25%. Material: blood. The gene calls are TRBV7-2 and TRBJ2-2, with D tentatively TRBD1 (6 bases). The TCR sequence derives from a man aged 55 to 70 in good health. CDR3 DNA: TGTGCCAGCAGCTTAGAGACAGGCACCGGGGAGCTGTTTTTT. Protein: CASSLETGTGELFF.